What follows describes a single TCR beta chain. The CDR3 sequence is 14 residues long. J lost 4 bases, V lost 8 bases, and 5 bases had no gene match. Germline V gene data show CDR1 as LGHNT and CDR2 as FRNRAP. This sample was included in a study of blood T cell repertoires in COVID-19. The Seattle site enrolled patients during active infection and followed them longitudinally. Authors' methods: Quantification of nucleated cells was approximated via reference gene primer amplification. The protocol was immunoSEQ multiplex PCR, while the TCRdb copy is restricted to in-frame clones and leaves out a portion. The D gene and trimming were derived from the DNA, and the V and J assignments and clone size from that table. The data contain roughly 330,000 clones, 87% of them singletons.

Sequenced material: peripheral blood. This TCR came from a man aged 30 to 45 with COVID-19, enrolled during active disease. The chain employs TRBV12-5 and TRBJ2-5; the match to TRBD2 covers 12 bases. The CDR3 sequence: CASSSGGARETQYF. In DNA form, the CDR3 reads TGTGCTAGTTCTAGCGGGGGGGCCAGAGAGACCCAGTACTTC.